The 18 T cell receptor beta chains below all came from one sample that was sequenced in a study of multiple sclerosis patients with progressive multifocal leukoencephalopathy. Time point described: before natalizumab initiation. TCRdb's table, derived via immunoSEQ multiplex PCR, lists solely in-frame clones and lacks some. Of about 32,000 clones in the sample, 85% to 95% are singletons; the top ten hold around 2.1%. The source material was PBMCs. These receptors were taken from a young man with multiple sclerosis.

As DNA, the CDR3 is TGCGCCAGCAGCCCACCCGCATTAGCGGGAGACTACAATGAGCAGTTCTTC. Translated, it gives CASSPPALAGDYNEQFF. The chain employs TRBV4-1 and TRBJ2-1; 9 nucleotides line up with TRBD2. Losses at the gene ends were 4 bases for V and 3 bases for J; bases not matched to a gene: 10. This CDR3 is built from 17 residues. Germline assignment: CDR1 MGHRA and CDR2 YSYEKL.

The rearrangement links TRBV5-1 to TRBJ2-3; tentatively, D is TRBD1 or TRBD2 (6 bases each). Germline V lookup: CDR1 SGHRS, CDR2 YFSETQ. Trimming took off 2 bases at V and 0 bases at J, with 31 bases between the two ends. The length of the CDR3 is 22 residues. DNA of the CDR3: TGCGCCAGCAGCTTTGACCCTGAGGGGGGAAGCCTCCCCGGCGCCAGCACAGATACGCAGTATTTT. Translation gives CASSFDPEGGSLPGASTDTQYF.

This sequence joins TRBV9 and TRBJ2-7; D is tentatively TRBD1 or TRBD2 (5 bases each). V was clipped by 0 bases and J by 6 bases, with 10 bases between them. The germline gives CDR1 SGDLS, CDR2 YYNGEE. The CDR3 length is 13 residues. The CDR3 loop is CASSVVGVGEQYF. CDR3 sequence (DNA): TGTGCCAGCAGCGTAGTGGGGGTCGGCGAGCAGTACTTC.

DNA of the CDR3: TGTGCCAGCAGCTTTGGTTTTGGGGGACTAGCGGGGTTAACCTACGAGCAGTACTTC. Amino acid sequence: CASSFGFGGLAGLTYEQYF. This rearrangement joins TRBV5-6 to TRBJ2-7; TRBD2 matches at 13 bases. CDR1 and CDR2 from the germline V gene are SGHDT and YYEEEE. V lost 2 bases to trimming and J lost 2 bases; unmatched junction nucleotides: 13. This CDR3 comprises 19 residues.

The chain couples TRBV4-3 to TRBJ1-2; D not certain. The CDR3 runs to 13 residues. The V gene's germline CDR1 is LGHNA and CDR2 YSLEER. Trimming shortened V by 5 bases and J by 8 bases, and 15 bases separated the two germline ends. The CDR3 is CASSSWGSGGYTF. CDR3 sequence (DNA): TGCGCCAGCAGCTCGTGGGGTTCGGGCGGCTACACCTTC.

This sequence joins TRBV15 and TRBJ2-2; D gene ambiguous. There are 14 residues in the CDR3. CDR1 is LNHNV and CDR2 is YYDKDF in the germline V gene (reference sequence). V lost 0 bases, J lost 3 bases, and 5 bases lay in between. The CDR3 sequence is CATSREADTGELFF. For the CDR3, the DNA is TGTGCCACCAGCAGAGAAGCCGACACCGGGGAGCTGTTTTTT. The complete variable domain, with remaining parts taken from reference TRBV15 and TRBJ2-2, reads DAMVIQNPRYQVTQFGKPVTLSCSQTLNHNVMYWYQQKSSQAPKLLFHYYDKDFNNEADTPDNFQSRRPNTSFCFLDIRSPGLGDTAMYLCATSREADTGELFFGEGSRLTVL.

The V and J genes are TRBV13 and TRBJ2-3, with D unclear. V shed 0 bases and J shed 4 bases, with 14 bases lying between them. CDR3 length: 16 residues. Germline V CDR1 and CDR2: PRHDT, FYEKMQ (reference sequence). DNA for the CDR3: TGTGCCAGCAGCTTAGGCCCGAATTTCCGCGCAGATACGCAGTATTTT. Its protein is CASSLGPNFRADTQYF.

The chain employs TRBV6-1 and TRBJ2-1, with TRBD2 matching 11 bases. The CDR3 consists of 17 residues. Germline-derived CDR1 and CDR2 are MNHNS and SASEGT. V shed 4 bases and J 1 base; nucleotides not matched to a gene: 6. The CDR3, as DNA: TGTGCCAGCAGTGGCCTACTAGCGGGGGCTTCCTACAATGAGCAGTTCTTC. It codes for CASSGLLAGASYNEQFF.

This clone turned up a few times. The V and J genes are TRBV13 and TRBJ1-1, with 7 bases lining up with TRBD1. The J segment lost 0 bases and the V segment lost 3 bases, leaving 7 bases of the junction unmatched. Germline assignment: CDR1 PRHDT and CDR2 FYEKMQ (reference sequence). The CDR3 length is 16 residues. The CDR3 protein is CASSLPLTGLNTEAFF. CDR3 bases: TGTGCCAGCAGCTTGCCTTTGACAGGGTTGAACACTGAAGCTTTCTTT. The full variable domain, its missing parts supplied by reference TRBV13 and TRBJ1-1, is AAGVIQSPRHLIKEKRETATLKCYPIPRHDTVYWYQQGPGQDPQFLISFYEKMQSDKGSIPDRFSAQQFSDYHSELNMSSLELGDSALYFCASSLPLTGLNTEAFFGQGTRLTVV.

CDR3: CASSLSTGGAEAFF. CDR3 DNA: TGCGCCAGCAGCTTGAGTACAGGGGGAGCTGAAGCTTTCTTT. The chain is built from TRBV5-1 and TRBJ1-1, with 8 bases lining up with TRBD1. J gave up 6 bases and V 1 base, and 5 bases lay outside the gene matches. This CDR3 contains 14 residues. Germline V lookup: CDR1 SGHRS, CDR2 YFSETQ.

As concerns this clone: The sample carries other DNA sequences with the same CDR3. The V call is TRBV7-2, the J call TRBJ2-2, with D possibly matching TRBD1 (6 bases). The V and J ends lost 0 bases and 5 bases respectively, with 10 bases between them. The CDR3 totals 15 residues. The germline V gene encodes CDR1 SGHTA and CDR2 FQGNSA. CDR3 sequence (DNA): TGTGCCAGCAGCTTAGCTGGGCAGGGGACCGGGGAGCTGTTTTTT. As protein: CASSLAGQGTGELFF.

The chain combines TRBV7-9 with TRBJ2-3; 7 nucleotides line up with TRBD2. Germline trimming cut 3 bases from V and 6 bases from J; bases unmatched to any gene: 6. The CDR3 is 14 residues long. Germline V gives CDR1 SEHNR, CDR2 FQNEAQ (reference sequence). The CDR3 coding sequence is TGTGCCAGCAGCTTCGGACTAGGCCCTGATACGCAGTATTTT. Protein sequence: CASSFGLGPDTQYF.

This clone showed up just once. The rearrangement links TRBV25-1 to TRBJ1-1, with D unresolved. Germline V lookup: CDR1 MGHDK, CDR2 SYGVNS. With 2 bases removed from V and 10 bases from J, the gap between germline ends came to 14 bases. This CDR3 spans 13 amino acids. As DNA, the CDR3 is TGTGCCAGCAGTGAAGCGGCTACCCCCGGAGCTTTCTTT. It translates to CASSEAATPGAFF.

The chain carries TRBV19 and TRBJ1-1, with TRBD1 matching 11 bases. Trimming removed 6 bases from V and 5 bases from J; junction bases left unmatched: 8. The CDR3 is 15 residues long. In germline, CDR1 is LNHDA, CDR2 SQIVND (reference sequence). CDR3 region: CASSTDRGRSTEAFF. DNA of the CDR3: TGTGCCAGTAGCACGGACAGGGGGCGGAGTACTGAAGCTTTCTTT.

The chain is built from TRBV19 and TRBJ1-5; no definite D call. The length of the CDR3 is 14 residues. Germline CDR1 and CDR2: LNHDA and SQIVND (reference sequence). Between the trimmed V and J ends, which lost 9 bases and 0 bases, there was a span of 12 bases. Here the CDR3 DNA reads TGTGCCAGCACTAACAGCTATAGCAATCAGCCCCAGCATTTT. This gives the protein CASTNSYSNQPQHF.

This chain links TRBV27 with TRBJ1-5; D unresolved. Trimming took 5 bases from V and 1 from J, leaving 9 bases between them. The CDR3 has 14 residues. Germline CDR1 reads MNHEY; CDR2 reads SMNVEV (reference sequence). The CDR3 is CASSLQGSNQPQHF. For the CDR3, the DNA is TGTGCCAGCAGTCTCCAAGGGAGCAATCAGCCCCAGCATTTT.

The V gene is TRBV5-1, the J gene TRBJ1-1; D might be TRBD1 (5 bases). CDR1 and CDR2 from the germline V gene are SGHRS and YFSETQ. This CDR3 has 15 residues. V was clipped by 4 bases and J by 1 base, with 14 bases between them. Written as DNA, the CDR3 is TGCGCCAGCAGCAGTGGGGGAAACCAGAACACTGAAGCTTTCTTT. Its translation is CASSSGGNQNTEAFF.

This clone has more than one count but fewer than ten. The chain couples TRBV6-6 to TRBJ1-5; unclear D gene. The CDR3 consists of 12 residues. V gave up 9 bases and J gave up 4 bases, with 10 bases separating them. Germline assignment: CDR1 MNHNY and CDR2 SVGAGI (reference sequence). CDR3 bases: TGTGCCAGTGGGGAGGGAAATCAGCCCCAGCATTTT. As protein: CASGEGNQPQHF.